These 6 T cell receptor beta chains came from one sample sequenced in a study of T cell repertoires in cytomegalovirus infection. Using its own MiXCR run on the reads, TCRdb lists one record per CDR3 protein. The table includes about 150,000 distinct CDR3 sequences, 23% detected once. The sequenced material came from PBMCs. The receptors were sampled from a human donor in good health (CMV status not recorded). Some clones in this sample may be carry-over from other donors' samples.

This clonotype was counted ten times or more. V usage is TRBV12-3 or TRBV12-4 and J usage is TRBJ1-1; 8 bases line up with TRBD1. Trimming removed 4 bases from V and 4 bases from J; junction bases left unmatched: 5. This CDR3 contains 14 residues. CDR3 bases: TGTGCCAGCAGTTCACAGGGGGTCAGCACTGAAGCTTTCTTT. This sequence encodes CASSSQGVSTEAFF.

The V and J genes are TRBV28 and TRBJ2-1; 8 positions match TRBD2. Germline loops: CDR1 MDHEN, CDR2 SYDVKM. Trimming took 6 bases from V and 0 from J; bases not matched to a gene: 4. CDR3 length: 15 amino acids. In nucleotides, the CDR3 is TGTGCCAGCAGATTTAGCGGGATCTCCTACAATGAGCAGTTCTTC. It yields the protein CASRFSGISYNEQFF.

This clonotype was detected only a few times. The chain employs TRBV7-3 and TRBJ2-3; TRBD2 matches at 7 bases. J gave up 1 base and V 4 bases, and 5 bases lay outside the gene matches. The CDR3 covers 15 residues. CDR1 and CDR2 from the germline V gene are SGHTA and FQGTGA. CDR3 sequence (DNA): TGTGCCAGCAGCTCAGGACTAGGGGGCACAGATACGCAGTATTTT. This gives the protein CASSSGLGGTDTQYF.

The chain is built from TRBV7-2 and TRBJ2-1, with 11 positions matching TRBD2. CDR1 and CDR2 (germline): SGHTA, FQGNSA. V lost 3 bases to trimming and J lost 6 bases; unmatched junction nucleotides: 7. This CDR3 is 16 amino acids long. The CDR3 DNA follows: TGTGCCAGCAGCTTTAGTCCGGGACTAGCGGTCAATGAGCAGTTCTTC. Translating it yields CASSFSPGLAVNEQFF. Filled out from reference TRBV7-2 and TRBJ2-1, the complete variable domain reads GAGVSQSPSNKVTEKGKDVELRCDPISGHTALYWYRQSLGQGLEFLIYFQGNSAPDKSGLPSDRFSAERTGGSVSTLTIQRTQQEDSAVYLCASSFSPGLAVNEQFFGPGTRLTVL.

The chain links TRBV6-5 to TRBJ1-5, with D possibly matching TRBD1 (6 bases). CDR1 is MNHEY, CDR2 SVGAGI, per germline. The length of the CDR3 is 16 residues. With 6 bases removed from V and 0 bases from J, the gap between germline ends came to 15 bases. The CDR3 nucleotides are TGTGCCAGCAGCAAAAGGTGGACAGATAGCAATCAGCCCCAGCATTTT. Translation gives CASSKRWTDSNQPQHF.

This clonotype was recorded only once. The chain is built from TRBV30 and TRBJ1-2; no firm D call. Trimming removed 7 bases at V and 8 bases at J, with 5 bases between. The CDR3 extends over 8 amino acids. The V gene's germline CDR1 is GTSNPN and CDR2 SVGIG (reference sequence). CDR3 sequence (DNA): TGTGCCTTATACGGCTACACCTTC. It specifies CALYGYTF. Full variable domain (outside the CDR3, taken from reference TRBV30 and TRBJ1-2): SQTIHQWPATLVQPVGSPLSLECTVEGTSNPNLYWYRQAAGRGLQLLFYSVGIGQISSEVPQNLSASRPQDRQFILSSKKLLLSDSGFYLCALYGYTFGSGTRLTVV.